The subject of this entry is one T cell receptor beta chain. Antigen unknown. The data are from a study of T cell responses to AZD1222 COVID-19 vaccine. Study conclusions and caveats: Unmutated variant regions are reportedly targeted by nearly half of spike-specific TCRs.

Per the germline V gene, CDR1 is MNHNY and CDR2 is SVGAGI (reference sequence). Trimming removed 5 bases from V and 0 bases from J, with 13 bases in between. The CDR3 totals 16 residues. Second doses were pooled across both intervals (about 4 or about 12 weeks). TCRdb's copy holds only in-frame clones and misses some; the assay was immunoSEQ multiplex PCR. The sample carries fewer than 150,000 clones, around 89% recorded once. The origin of this receptor is an adult who received the AZD1222 COVID-19 vaccine. Sequencing was performed on peripheral blood, taken 28 days after the second AZD1222 dose. The genes are TRBV6-6 and TRBJ2-2; D remains ambiguous. The CDR3 DNA sequence: TGTGCCAGCAGTCCCCTGACGGGTGCGAACACCGGGGAGCTGTTTTTT. It specifies CASSPLTGANTGELFF.